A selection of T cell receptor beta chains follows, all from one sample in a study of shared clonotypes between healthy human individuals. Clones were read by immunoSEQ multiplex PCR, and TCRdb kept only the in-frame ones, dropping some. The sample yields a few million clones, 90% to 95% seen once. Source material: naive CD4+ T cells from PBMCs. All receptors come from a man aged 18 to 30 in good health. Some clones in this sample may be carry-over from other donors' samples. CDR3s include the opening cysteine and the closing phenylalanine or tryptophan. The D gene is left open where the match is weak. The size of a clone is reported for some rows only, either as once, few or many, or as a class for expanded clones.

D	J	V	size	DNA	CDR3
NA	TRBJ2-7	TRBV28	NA	TGTGCCAGCAATGACCCGTGGGGCTTCTCGTACGAGCAGTACTTC	CASNDPWGFSYEQYF
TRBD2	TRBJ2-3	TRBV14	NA	TGTGCCAGCACCTTAGCGGGAGTGGCAGATACGCAGTATTTT	CASTLAGVADTQYF
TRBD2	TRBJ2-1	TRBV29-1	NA	TGCAGCGTTGCTTTCAGCGGGAGGAGGGGCTCCTACAATGAGCAGTTCTTC	CSVAFSGRRGSYNEQFF
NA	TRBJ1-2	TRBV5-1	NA	TGCGCCAGCAGCACGGCGGGGCTGGGAAGTTTAGACTATGGCTACACCTTC	CASSTAGLGSLDYGYTF
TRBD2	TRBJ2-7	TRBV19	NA	TGTGCCAGTAGTATTCTAGCGGGACCCTACGAGCAGTACTTC	CASSILAGPYEQYF
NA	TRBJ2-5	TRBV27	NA	TGTGCCAGCAGGGAGGGTGGAGAGACCCAGTACTTC	CASREGGETQYF
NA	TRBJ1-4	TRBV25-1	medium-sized	TGTGCCAGCAGTGACCCGGGTTTAAACGAAAAACTGTTTTTT	CASSDPGLNEKLFF
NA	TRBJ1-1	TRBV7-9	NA	TGTGCCAGCAGCTATCGGGACACTGAAGCTTTCTTT	CASSYRDTEAFF
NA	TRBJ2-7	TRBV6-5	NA	TGTGCCAGCAGTCACCCCGGGGCTAAATCCTACGAGCAGTACTTC	CASSHPGAKSYEQYF
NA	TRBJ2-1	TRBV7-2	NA	TGTGCCAGCAGCAGGGAGAGCTCCTACAATGAGCAGTTCTTC	CASSRESSYNEQFF
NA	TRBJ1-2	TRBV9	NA	TGTGCCAGCAGCATCCGGGACACTAGAGACTATGGCTACACCTTC	CASSIRDTRDYGYTF
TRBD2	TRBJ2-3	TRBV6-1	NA	TGTGCCAGCATAGAGGGGAGGGGCAGCACAGATACGCAGTATTTT	CASIEGRGSTDTQYF
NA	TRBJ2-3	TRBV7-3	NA	TGTGCCAGCAGCTTAAAGGTCGGACCCACAGATACGCAGTATTTT	CASSLKVGPTDTQYF
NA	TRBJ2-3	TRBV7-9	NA	TGTGCCAGCAGCCAGCCCCGAACCCCTCGGCAGTATTTT	CASSQPRTPRQYF
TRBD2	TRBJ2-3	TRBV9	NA	TGTGCCAGCAGCGCCGGGACTAGCGGGAGTTCGTCAGATACGCAGTATTTT	CASSAGTSGSSSDTQYF
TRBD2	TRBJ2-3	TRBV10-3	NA	TGTGCCATCAGTGAGGGACTAGCGGGTAGCACAGATACGCAGTATTTT	CAISEGLAGSTDTQYF
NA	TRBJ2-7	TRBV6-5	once	TGTGCCAGCAGTTACCAGGCAGGGGCGTACGAGCAGTACTTC	CASSYQAGAYEQYF
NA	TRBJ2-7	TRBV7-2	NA	TGTGCCAGCAGTTTTCACTACGAGCAGTACTTC	CASSFHYEQYF
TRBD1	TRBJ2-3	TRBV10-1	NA	TGCGCCAGCAGTGACCGGGACAGGGTCACAGATACGCAGTATTTT	CASSDRDRVTDTQYF
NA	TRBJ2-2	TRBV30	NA	TGTGCCTGGAGTGTGTCGGGGACCGGGGAGCTGTTTTTT	CAWSVSGTGELFF
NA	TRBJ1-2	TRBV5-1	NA	TGCGCCAGCAGCTCTTCAGGGGCGGGCTATGGCTACACCTTC	CASSSSGAGYGYTF
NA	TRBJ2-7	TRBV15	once	TGTGCCACCAGCGGCTTTAGAGGGACATCCCACGAGCAGTACTTC	CATSGFRGTSHEQYF
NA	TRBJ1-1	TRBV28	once	TGTGCCAGCAACAATAGGGCGGTTGAAGCTTTCTTT	CASNNRAVEAFF
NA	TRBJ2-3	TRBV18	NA	TGTGCCAGCTCACCACCCGGGGGCCCAGATACGCAGTATTTT	CASSPPGGPDTQYF
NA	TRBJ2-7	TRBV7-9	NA	TGTGCCAGCAGCTCCTCCCTCAGCCTCGAGCAGTACTTC	CASSSSLSLEQYF
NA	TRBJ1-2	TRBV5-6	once	TGTGCCAGCAGCTTGTTCCAGCCCCACGCCGTCTATGGCTACACCTTC	CASSLFQPHAVYGYTF
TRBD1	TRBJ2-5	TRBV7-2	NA	TGTGCCAGCAGCAGGAACAGGGGGAATGGCCAAGAGACCCAGTACTTC	CASSRNRGNGQETQYF
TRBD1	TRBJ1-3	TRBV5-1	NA	TGCGCCAGCAGCTTGGCCGGAGGACAGGGGGCAGGAAACACCATATATTTT	CASSLAGGQGAGNTIYF
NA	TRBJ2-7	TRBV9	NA	TGTGCCAGCAGCCTAACACCCCGTTCGGACGAGCAGTACTTC	CASSLTPRSDEQYF
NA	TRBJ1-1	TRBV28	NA	TGTGCCAGCAGTCCTACCCTACGGGACGGGGTCAGCACTGAAGCTTTCTTT	CASSPTLRDGVSTEAFF
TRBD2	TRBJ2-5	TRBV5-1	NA	TGCGCCAGCAGCGCCTCTAGCGGGAGCGTCGGGACCCAGTACTTC	CASSASSGSVGTQYF
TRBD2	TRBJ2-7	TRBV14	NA	TGTGCCAGCAGTCTTGGATGGACTAGCGAGAGGTACTACGAGCAGTACTTC	CASSLGWTSERYYEQYF
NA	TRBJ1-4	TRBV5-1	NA	TGCGCCAGCAGCTTGGGGGCGGTCGGGGAAAAACTGTTTTTT	CASSLGAVGEKLFF
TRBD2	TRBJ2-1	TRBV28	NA	TGTGCCAGCAGTTTCTCTTGGACTAGCGGAACCAATGAGCAGTTCTTC	CASSFSWTSGTNEQFF
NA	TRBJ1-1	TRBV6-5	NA	TGTGCCAGCAGTTTGGGGGGGGCGGGAACTGAAGCTTTCTTT	CASSLGGAGTEAFF
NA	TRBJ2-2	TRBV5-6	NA	TGTGCCAGCAGCCCCTCTGTGTGGGGGATCATCGGGGAGCTGTTTTTT	CASSPSVWGIIGELFF